One and the same sample provided the 26 T cell receptor beta chains below, sequenced in a study of T cell changes during pregnancy in multiple sclerosis. Using immunoSEQ multiplex PCR, the repertoire was profiled, and TCRdb retains in-frame clones only, with some absent. Among about 97,000 clones listed, approximately 90% were seen once. This specimen was peripheral blood, taken in the second trimester of pregnancy. The receptors here all came from a female donor in good health, enrolled as a control in a pregnancy study.

The chain links TRBV19 to TRBJ2-1, with D possibly matching TRBD1 (5 bases). The CDR3 consists of 12 residues. Germline CDR1 LNHDA, CDR2 SQIVND (reference sequence). Trimming left V 6 bases short and J 8 bases short, with 11 bases between. The CDR3 protein is CASSRVMDEQFF. DNA of the CDR3: TGTGCCAGTAGCAGGGTGATGGATGAGCAGTTCTTC. The full variable domain, completed using reference TRBV19 and TRBJ2-1, is DGGITQSPKYLFRKEGQNVTLSCEQNLNHDAMYWYRQDPGQGLRLIYYSQIVNDFQKGDIAEGYSVSREKKESFPLTVTSAQKNPTAFYLCASSRVMDEQFFGPGTRLTVL.

The J gene is TRBJ1-1, the V gene TRBV4-2, with 7 bases lining up with TRBD1. Losses at the gene ends were 0 bases for V and 1 base for J; bases not matched to a gene: 8. This CDR3 spans 17 amino acids. CDR1 is LGHNA and CDR2 is YNFKEQ in the germline V gene. The CDR3 spells CASSQDNRGKENTEAFF. In nucleotides, the CDR3 is TGTGCCAGCAGCCAAGATAACAGGGGAAAGGAGAACACTGAAGCTTTCTTT.

The rearrangement links TRBV27 to TRBJ2-1; TRBD1 might be the D (6 bases). Germline V gene sequence: CDR1 MNHEY, CDR2 SMNVEV (reference sequence). The CDR3 sequence is 17 residues long. V lost 11 bases, J lost 2 bases, and 25 bases lay in between. CDR3 nucleotides: TGTGCCTCCCACTTACGGGGCCTGGACAGCCCCTACAATGAGCAGTTCTTC. Protein sequence: CASHLRGLDSPYNEQFF.

The chain is built from TRBV10-3 and TRBJ2-7; 9 bases agree with TRBD2. The CDR3 has 14 amino acids. CDR1 is ENHRY and CDR2 is SYGVKD in the germline V gene. V lost 3 bases, J lost 7 bases, and 7 bases stayed unmatched. CDR3 amino acids: CAISEGGRAGEQYF. The DNA of the CDR3 is TGTGCCATCAGTGAAGGCGGGAGGGCGGGGGAGCAGTACTTC.

V usage is TRBV28 and J usage is TRBJ1-2; 8 bases agree with TRBD1. Trimming removed 8 bases from V and 6 bases from J; junction bases left unmatched: 11. The CDR3 totals 14 residues. The germline gives CDR1 MDHEN, CDR2 SYDVKM. The CDR3 DNA follows: TGTGCCAGCTTACAGGGGGGAGTTAATAATGGCTACACCTTC. Amino acids: CASLQGGVNNGYTF.

This clone has only one observation. The chain employs TRBV28 and TRBJ1-5; D is undetermined. Trimming stripped 2 bases from V and 6 bases from J, with 14 bases between. CDR1 is MDHEN, CDR2 SYDVKM, per germline. The CDR3 is 15 amino acids. CDR3 region: CASSLPSGVAQPQHF. The CDR3 coding sequence is TGTGCCAGCAGTTTACCGTCCGGGGTTGCTCAGCCCCAGCATTTT. The full variable domain, its missing parts supplied by reference TRBV28 and TRBJ1-5, is DVKVTQSSRYLVKRTGEKVFLECVQDMDHENMFWYRQDPGLGLRLIYFSYDVKMKEKGDIPEGYSVSREKKERFSLILESASTNQTSMYLCASSLPSGVAQPQHFGDGTRLSIL.

This rearrangement joins TRBV14 to TRBJ1-1, with D possibly matching TRBD1 (5 bases). The V end was cut by 0 bases, the J end by 1 base, with 9 bases between. The CDR3 loop spans 15 amino acids. The germline V gene has CDR1 SGHDN and CDR2 FVKESK. The CDR3 nucleotides read TGTGCCAGCAGCCAAGATATCCAGGGGAACACTGAAGCTTTCTTT. This gives the protein CASSQDIQGNTEAFF.

This rearrangement joins TRBV6-5 to TRBJ1-4; TRBD1 agrees at 8 bases. Unmatched junction bases numbered 3, after V lost 6 bases and J lost 6 bases. The CDR3 is made up of 13 amino acids. The germline V gene encodes CDR1 MNHEY and CDR2 SVGAGI. This CDR3 is CASRGQAYEKLFF. The DNA of the CDR3 is TGTGCCAGCAGGGGACAGGCTTATGAAAAACTGTTTTTT.

The chain joins TRBV7-2 to TRBJ2-7, with TRBD2 identical over 10 bases. V lost 3 bases and J lost 6; bases outside the gene matches: 5. This CDR3 has 14 residues. The germline V gene has CDR1 SGHTA and CDR2 FQGNSA. The CDR3 bases are TGTGCCAGCAGCTTGACTAGCGGGCCCCTCGAGCAGTACTTC. Its translation: CASSLTSGPLEQYF.

This chain links TRBV19 with TRBJ1-1; 8 bases fit TRBD1. The germline gives CDR1 LNHDA, CDR2 SQIVND (reference sequence). V lost 5 bases, J lost 5 bases, and 4 bases stayed unmatched. The CDR3 is made up of 13 amino acids. CDR3 region: CASSPDRGTEAFF. The CDR3 DNA follows: TGTGCCAGTAGTCCTGACAGGGGAACTGAAGCTTTCTTT.

This clone showed up just once. V gene TRBV19 combines with J gene TRBJ1-2; 7 nucleotides align to TRBD1. There are 14 residues in the CDR3. V lost 7 bases to trimming and J lost 8 bases; unmatched junction nucleotides: 13. Germline CDR1 and CDR2: LNHDA and SQIVND (reference sequence). The CDR3 loop is CASKTTGIVRGYTF. CDR3 DNA sequence: TGTGCCAGTAAAACGACAGGGATAGTACGCGGCTACACCTTC.

The V call is TRBV18, the J call TRBJ2-5; the match to TRBD2 covers 8 bases. The trim removed 4 bases at V and 5 bases at J, leaving 6 bases unmatched. The length of the CDR3 is 14 residues. Germline CDR1 reads KGHSH; CDR2 reads LQKENI. The CDR3 loop reads CASSLPGGLETQYF. In nucleotides, the CDR3 is TGTGCCAGCTCACTACCGGGGGGGCTGGAGACCCAGTACTTC.

The genes are TRBV5-1 and TRBJ1-4, with 7 bases that match TRBD1. CDR1 and CDR2 from the germline V gene are SGHRS and YFSETQ. The V and J ends lost 3 bases and 6 bases, in that order; junction bases with no gene match: 5. The CDR3 runs to 14 residues. The CDR3 here is CASSWGQRDEKLFF. The CDR3 DNA reads TGCGCCAGCAGCTGGGGACAGAGAGATGAAAAACTGTTTTTT.

As to this clone: This sample includes further DNA sequences coding for the same CDR3. The chain uses TRBV5-1 and TRBJ1-1; TRBD1 agrees at 7 bases. This CDR3 comprises 14 residues. Germline trimming cut 0 bases from V and 5 bases from J; bases unmatched to any gene: 4. CDR1 and CDR2 (germline): SGHRS, YFSETQ. This CDR3 reads CASSLERGRTEAFF. CDR3 in DNA: TGCGCCAGCAGCTTGGAAAGGGGGCGGACTGAAGCTTTCTTT.

This chain joins TRBV27 and TRBJ1-2; 11 nucleotides agree with TRBD1. The CDR3 consists of 15 residues. The V gene's germline CDR1 is MNHEY and CDR2 SMNVEV (reference sequence). After removal of 2 bases from V and 4 bases from J, the junction contained 3 bases not matched to a gene. This CDR3 is CASSLGQGALYGYTF. CDR3 coding DNA: TGTGCCAGCAGTTTAGGACAGGGGGCCCTCTATGGCTACACCTTC.

This clone appeared once. This rearrangement joins TRBV7-2 to TRBJ2-2, with 8 bases identical to TRBD2. Germline CDR1 and CDR2: SGHTA and FQGNSA. With 1 base clipped from V and 5 bases from J, the junction kept 6 bases outside the gene matches. CDR3 length equals 16 residues. CDR3 in DNA: TGTGCCAGCAGCTTAGGACGGGGGGGCCGAACCGGGGAGCTGTTTTTT. As protein: CASSLGRGGRTGELFF.

This chain uses TRBV5-4 with TRBJ2-3, with 12 bases aligning to TRBD2. Germline V gene data show CDR1 as SGHNT and CDR2 as YYREEE (reference sequence). The J segment lost 3 bases and the V segment lost 3 bases, leaving 5 bases of the junction unmatched. CDR3 length equals 16 residues. The CDR3 DNA is TGTGCCAGCAGCTCGACTAGCGGGGGAGCTACAGATACGCAGTATTTT. It codes for CASSSTSGGATDTQYF.

This chain joins TRBV5-4 and TRBJ2-5; 8 bases line up with TRBD2. Germline assignment: CDR1 SGHNT and CDR2 YYREEE (reference sequence). The CDR3 length is 14 residues. Losses at the gene ends were 4 bases for V and 2 bases for J; bases not matched to a gene: 4. The CDR3 nucleotides are TGTGCCAGCAGCCCCAGACTAGCGCAAGAGACCCAGTACTTC. This sequence encodes CASSPRLAQETQYF.

The chain carries TRBV7-6 and TRBJ2-1; D may be TRBD1 (6 bases). CDR3 length: 15 amino acids. Trimming removed 5 bases at V and 3 bases at J, with 14 bases between. CDR1 SGHVS and CDR2 FNYEAQ come from the germline V gene. CDR3 region: CASSPGLGGYNEQFF. The CDR3 DNA reads as TGTGCCAGCAGCCCGGGGTTAGGGGGCTACAATGAGCAGTTCTTC.

V usage is TRBV9 and J usage is TRBJ1-1, with D hard to call. Germline V gene sequence: CDR1 SGDLS, CDR2 YYNGEE. This CDR3 region has 13 residues. V was pared by 1 base and J by 2 bases, with 6 bases between. CDR3 sequence: CASSVTANTEAFF. The CDR3 region has the DNA TGTGCCAGCAGCGTAACAGCCAACACTGAAGCTTTCTTT.

This chain connects TRBV19 to TRBJ2-3; TRBD1 matches 12 bases. Looked up from germline, CDR1 is LNHDA and CDR2 is SQIVND (reference sequence). The CDR3 is 17 amino acids. The V segment lost 5 bases and the J segment 5 bases; nucleotides outside the gene matches: 11. The CDR3 loop reads CASSRSPGQGARDTQYF. Written as DNA, the CDR3 is TGTGCCAGTAGTCGTTCCCCGGGACAGGGGGCAAGAGATACGCAGTATTTT.

This clone appeared a single time. V gene TRBV7-9 combines with J gene TRBJ1-5, with 8 bases aligning to TRBD1. CDR1 and CDR2 (germline): SEHNR, FQNEAQ (reference sequence). The CDR3 covers 16 residues. Trimming removed 4 bases from V and 7 bases from J; junction bases left unmatched: 12. CDR3: CASSSWTGRVGQPQHF. Here the CDR3 DNA reads TGTGCCAGCAGCTCCTGGACAGGGAGGGTAGGGCAGCCCCAGCATTTT.

The chain employs TRBV6-6 and TRBJ1-5; D is uncertain. This CDR3 spans 15 amino acids. Deletions cut 0 bases from V and 5 bases from J, with 11 bases between. Looked up from germline, CDR1 is MNHNY and CDR2 is SVGAGI (reference sequence). For the CDR3, the DNA is TGTGCCAGCAGTTACTCGGTTTTGGAGGATCAGCCCCAGCATTTT. This encodes CASSYSVLEDQPQHF.

V usage is TRBV7-2 and J usage is TRBJ1-1; D may be TRBD1 (5 bases). The CDR3 loop spans 14 amino acids. V gave up 5 bases and J gave up 8 bases, with 18 bases separating them. Germline lookup yields CDR1 SGHTA and CDR2 FQGNSA. This CDR3 reads CASSPQSGGDEAFF. CDR3 in DNA: TGTGCCAGCAGCCCACAAAGTGGGGGGGACGAAGCTTTCTTT.

The J gene is TRBJ1-2, the V gene TRBV6-1, with 8 bases identical to TRBD1. The CDR3 spans 14 residues. Germline lookup yields CDR1 MNHNS and CDR2 SASEGT. V lost 6 bases, J lost 4 bases, and 7 bases stayed unmatched. The CDR3 loop is CASRGTGVPYGYTF. CDR3 nucleotides: TGTGCCAGCAGGGGGACAGGTGTGCCCTATGGCTACACCTTC.

V and J are TRBV7-8 and TRBJ1-6; D unclear. Germline V gene lookup returns CDR1 SGHVS and CDR2 FQNEAQ. V shed 5 bases and J shed 1 base, with 12 bases lying between them. This CDR3 spans 16 amino acids. The CDR3 coding sequence is TGTGCCAGCAGCCGTGGCGGGGATTCCTATAATTCACCCCTCCACTTT. It translates to CASSRGGDSYNSPLHF.